This T cell receptor beta chain derives from a study of CD8+CD57+ T cells in acquired aplastic anemia. Deletions cut 5 bases from V and 5 bases from J, with 10 bases between. Germline V lookup: CDR1 SGHTA, CDR2 FQGNSA. This CDR3 has 13 amino acids. Individuals selected for sequencing had exhibited CD8+CD57+ cell expansion on flow cytometry. This clonotype has just a few counts. The use of genomic DNA as template underpinned the TCR beta VDJ and CDR3 profiling. In TCRdb, the reads were re-called with MiXCR into one record per CDR3 protein. The data contain about 160,000 distinct CDR3 sequences, about 45% of them singletons.

Sequencing was performed on sorted CD4+, CD8+, or CD8+CD57+ T cells (not recorded which) from PBMCs. The chain links TRBV7-2 to TRBJ2-1, with unresolved D. This clonotype was obtained from a human donor with aplastic anemia. The CDR3 region has the DNA TGTGCCAGCAGCCCCGGGCCAGACAATGAGCAGTTCTTC. The encoded protein is CASSPGPDNEQFF.